This T cell receptor (beta chain) derives from a study of blood T cell repertoires in COVID-19. Study-level background: The samples span acute and convalescent COVID-19 from the United States, Italy and Spain. T cells, B-cell-depleted T cells, or PBMCs provided the cDNA or gDNA that served as material.

Original methodology: Cell counts per sample came from amplifying reference gene primers. Method: immunoSEQ multiplex PCR; TCRdb's copy keeps in-frame clones and lacks some. The V and J calls and clone size were taken over from that table, and D and trimming were inferred from the DNA. The table includes 200,000 to 300,000 clones, around 87% detected once. The CDR3 has 14 residues. CDR1 MNHEY and CDR2 SMNVEV come from the germline V gene (reference sequence). V was pared by 2 bases and J by 4 bases, with 4 bases of the junction left unmatched. The Seattle site enrolled patients during active infection and followed them longitudinally.

The sequence was obtained from a woman between 55 and 75 years old with COVID-19, enrolled during active disease. The sequenced sample was peripheral blood. The chain couples TRBV27 to TRBJ2-5; TRBD1 matches at 7 bases. The CDR3 DNA is TGTGCCAGCAGTTTAGAGGGGGCTCTAGAGACCCAGTACTTC. Translation gives CASSLEGALETQYF.